This TCR beta chain was retrieved from a study of CD8 T cells in Susac syndrome (dated by TCRdb to between 2018 and 2021). Regarding the study in general: The study used repertoire sequencing to test whether antigen drove CD8+ T cell activation and differentiation in Susac syndrome.

As for this clonotype: Its antigen remains unidentified. No quality values exist for individual bases; no much larger clone is one base distant.

Here is what the overall study found, with its caveats: The study acknowledged that relatively few individuals were included in the TCR sequencing and HLA analysis.

Inclusive of the bounding cysteine and phenylalanine, the CDR3 is 14 residues long. Of the read, only the CDR3 DNA is kept; its 42 bases are in frame from base 1. The germline V gene gives CDR1 as SGHDN and CDR2 as FVKESK. V drops 2 bases and J drops 10 bases, leaving 12 bases in between. Peripheral blood CD8+ and CD4+ T cells from healthy donors, Susac syndrome patients and multiple sclerosis patients were profiled by high-throughput TCR beta sequencing. The healthy donors served as controls matched for age and sex. Bulk CD8+ and CD4+ T cells were purified by magnetic negative isolation, while CD8+ TEMRA cells were enriched using FACS. Blood was collected in EDTA tubes and processed within 24 hours, with PBMCs isolated through density gradient centrifugation. PBMCs destined for TCR sequencing were cryopreserved in liquid nitrogen and later thawed in a 37 °C water bath. Purity of sorted or isolated CD4+, CD8+ and CD8+ TEMRA cells was at least 90%.

RNA was extracted using the RNeasy kit, and roughly 0.45 to 1 microgram was reverse transcribed with random hexamers. The immunoSEQ multiplex PCR assay, covering 54 Vbeta and 13 Jbeta segments, was used to amplify TCR beta CDR3 regions. PCR amplification bias was corrected using a synthetic template baseline for primer optimization and computational correction. Under the source paper's analysis protocol: Only productive sequences were kept, with reads annotated to V, D and J genes according to IMGT and analyzed in immunoSEQ Analyzer. Clonality was calculated as one minus the Shannon entropy normalized by log2 of the number of productive unique sequences. For each patient and control, public and private clones were evaluated within the 100 most prevalent clones. A clone was defined as Susac-specific if it was absent from the healthy and MS cohorts, from about a thousand published viral clones and from other ImmuneACCESS disease sequences. The raw public reads went through TCRdb reprocessing: fastp at Q25, MiXCR clone calling, in-frame beta chains kept. Duplicate CDR3 protein sequences are folded into a single record with the most common DNA and genes. TCRdb's processing, not the study's, gives the V and J calls here. Counted in this sample were over 95,000 distinct CDR3 sequences; 92% of them appeared once. Around 0.15% of the sample is held by the ten biggest clonotypes.

This sequence originates from a human donor in good health. Material: CD4+ T cells from PBMCs. The chain joins TRBV14 to TRBJ1-6, with no D gene named confidently. The CDR3 protein sequence reads: CASSQRAAGSPLHF. The nucleotides are TGTGCCAGCAGCCAACGGGCCGCGGGGTCACCCCTCCACTTT.